This T cell receptor (beta chain) was sequenced for a study of cytomegalovirus exposure and HLA in healthy donors. Study-wide results and caveats: The study designated roughly 150 TCR beta chains cytomegalovirus-associated. According to a subsequent analysis, TCR clusters from the first cohort were inclined to appear together in the 90 to 150 validation repertoires. High specificity and sensitivity for cytomegalovirus status were reported for the classifier.

Comments on this clone: No antigen is known for it.

The data were produced by immunoSEQ multiplex PCR, yet TCRdb's version contains in-frame clones alone and is incomplete. The repertoire holds about 250,000 clones, with more than 75% as singletons. This CDR3 is built from 14 residues. From germline, CDR1 is SQVTM and CDR2 ANQGSEA. The V and J ends lost 6 bases and 0 bases respectively, with 14 bases between them. The sequenced material came from PBMCs. This chain uses TRBV29-1 with TRBJ1-1, with unresolved D. This clonotype was sampled from a man between 18 and 29 years old in good health and CMV-seropositive. The CDR3 reads CSVAPRGMNTEAFF. The CDR3 DNA reads as TGCAGCGTGGCCCCCAGAGGGATGAACACTGAAGCTTTCTTT.